This section outlines one T cell receptor beta chain sequence together with its context. This clonotype has a handful of counts. Its antigen target is currently unknown. No base quality information exists; no much larger clone differs at one position. The data originate from a study of CD8 T cells in ankylosing spondylitis (dated by TCRdb to the late 2010s). Looking at the study overall: The study set out to find disease-linked TCR variants by profiling T cell receptor beta repertoires in ankylosing spondylitis patients and healthy donors. The whole study cohort included 108 healthy donors and 20 to 30 ankylosing spondylitis patients. Peripheral blood was sampled, and synovial fluid was additionally collected from ankylosing spondylitis patients.

Beyond this particular receptor, the publication reports: The disease-linked clones were reported as significantly enriched in matched synovial fluid samples from ankylosing spondylitis patients. Some TCR beta motif variants had previously been reported in synovial fluid and blood of reactive arthritis patients, which suggested common disease-initiation mechanisms. Blood from ankylosing spondylitis patients appeared to be characterized by a TCR beta motif made up of seven or eight highly homologous amino acid variants. The disease-linked clones showed a CD8+ phenotype and occurred at relatively low frequencies in peripheral blood.

The sample was run on an Illumina HiSeq 2500. Quantitative 5'-RACE with molecular barcodes was used to prepare TCR beta libraries. Turning to the authors' computational methods: A new computational method, built on a probabilistic model of VDJ rearrangement, was used to identify disease-linked TCR variants. TCRdb's own reprocessing of the public reads used fastp at Q25 and MiXCR and kept productive beta chains. Rows merge per CDR3 protein into single entries with the most common DNA and genes. TCRdb, not the original authors, processed these V and J calls. Counted in this sample were around 280,000 distinct CDR3 sequences; 20% of them appeared once. Roughly 8% of the sample belongs to the ten largest clones. Looking up the germline V gene yields CDR1 SNHLY and CDR2 FYNNEI. The CDR3, from cysteine to valine, totals 15 residues. The DNA shown is the 45-base CDR3, in frame from base 1. V is cut back by 6 bases and J by 0 bases, with 6 bases in the junction unmatched.

The receptor was derived from a male donor with ankylosing spondylitis or in good health (not recorded which). The sequencing sample was made of blood, either unsorted or a sorted T cell fraction (not recorded which). The chain was built from TRBV2 and TRBJ2-7, with 9 junctional bases fitting TRBD1. Here the CDR3 is given as CASRKGTGLSYEQYV. The DNA sequence reads TGTGCCAGCAGAAAAGGGACAGGGCTCTCCTACGAGCAGTACGTC.